This entry lists 22 T cell receptor beta chains sequenced from one sample in a study of blood T cell repertoires in COVID-19. This table comes from immunoSEQ multiplex PCR, and its TCRdb copy is limited to in-frame clones, with some not included. The sample holds about 160,000 clones; about nine tenths are singletons and the top ten take around 4%. Sequenced: peripheral blood. The receptors were sampled from a woman in her fifties or sixties who had recovered from COVID-19.

V is TRBV4-2 and J is TRBJ2-5; 7 bases fit TRBD1. This CDR3 comprises 14 residues. With V trimmed by 4 bases and J by 4 bases, 6 bases remained unmatched. CDR1 LGHNA and CDR2 YNFKEQ come from the germline V gene. This CDR3 reads CASSPTGVGETQYF. DNA for the CDR3: TGTGCCAGCAGCCCTACAGGGGTAGGAGAGACCCAGTACTTC.

This clone was found a few times. The gene calls are TRBV14 and TRBJ2-1; D is undetermined. Germline V CDR1 and CDR2: SGHDN, FVKESK. The CDR3 spans 14 residues. The V end lost 0 bases, the J end lost 4 bases, and 7 bases lay between the germline ends. CDR3 amino acids: CASSQDVGYNEQFF. CDR3 nucleotide sequence: TGTGCCAGCAGCCAAGACGTCGGTTACAATGAGCAGTTCTTC.

The chain combines TRBV24-1 with TRBJ2-1, with 10 bases aligning to TRBD2. The germline CDR1 and CDR2 sequences are KGHDR and SFDVKD. V dropped 4 bases and J dropped 7; count of bases not matched to a gene: 9. The length of the CDR3 is 16 residues. CDR3 protein: CATSDRSGGPGNEQFF. In DNA, the CDR3 is TGTGCCACCAGTGACCGTAGCGGGGGGCCTGGAAATGAGCAGTTCTTC.

V gene TRBV4-1 combines with J gene TRBJ2-2; D gene ambiguous. Germline V gene sequence: CDR1 MGHRA, CDR2 YSYEKL. The CDR3 contains 15 residues. V was trimmed by 0 bases and J by 9 bases, leaving 14 bases between them. The CDR3 DNA is TGCGCCAGCAGCCAAGATAGAACAGTCTCCCGGGAGCTGTTTTTT. This codes for CASSQDRTVSRELFF.

In its sample, this clone was seen once. The rearrangement links TRBV28 to TRBJ2-5; 8 positions agree with TRBD1. Per germline, CDR1 MDHEN and CDR2 SYDVKM. V lost 7 bases to trimming and J lost 2 bases; unmatched junction nucleotides: 9. The CDR3 loop spans 15 amino acids. DNA for the CDR3: TGTGCCAGCACCACGATACGGGACAGGCAAGAGACCCAGTACTTC. Translating gives CASTTIRDRQETQYF.

The chain has TRBV27 and TRBJ2-3; TRBD2 matches at 12 bases. From germline, CDR1 is MNHEY and CDR2 SMNVEV (reference sequence). Trimming removed 2 bases from V and 5 bases from J; junction bases left unmatched: 5. The CDR3 runs to 16 residues. The CDR3 reads CASSLSLAGGQDTQYF. CDR3 nucleotides: TGTGCCAGCAGTTTAAGTCTAGCGGGGGGGCAAGATACGCAGTATTTT.

In this sample, this clone turned up once. The gene calls are TRBV5-1 and TRBJ2-1, with 13 positions matching TRBD2. CDR1 is SGHRS, CDR2 YFSETQ, per germline. V lost 4 bases to trimming and J lost 6 bases; unmatched junction nucleotides: 10. CDR3 length: 17 amino acids. The CDR3 reads CASSLWTSGGLINEQFF. CDR3 nucleotides: TGCGCCAGCAGCCTATGGACTAGCGGGGGACTAATCAATGAGCAGTTCTTC. Full variable domain (missing parts from reference TRBV5-1 and TRBJ2-1): KAGVTQTPRYLIKTRGQQVTLSCSPISGHRSVSWYQQTPGQGLQFLFEYFSETQRNKGNFPGRFSGRQFSNSRSEMNVSTLELGDSALYLCASSLWTSGGLINEQFFGPGTRLTVL.

This clone was counted once. This chain connects TRBV7-9 to TRBJ2-3, with D tentatively TRBD2 (5 bases). Per the germline V gene, CDR1 is SEHNR and CDR2 is FQNEAQ (reference sequence). Trimming took 4 bases from V and 11 from J, leaving 19 bases between them. The CDR3 runs 14 residues. This CDR3 is CASSSPLGRGEQYF. The CDR3 coding sequence is TGTGCCAGCAGCTCGCCTTTAGGACGGGGTGAGCAGTATTTT. Using reference TRBV7-9 and TRBJ2-3 for the parts outside the CDR3, the full variable domain is DTGVSQNPRHKITKRGQNVTFRCDPISEHNRLYWYRQTLGQGPEFLTYFQNEAQLEKSRLLSDRFSAERPKGSFSTLEIQRTEQGDSAMYLCASSSPLGRGEQYFGPGTRLTVL.

This clone was found once. The chain links TRBV7-9 to TRBJ1-1; D uncertain. The CDR3 totals 15 residues. Deletions cut 2 bases from V and 8 bases from J, with 18 bases between. Germline V gene lookup returns CDR1 SEHNR and CDR2 FQNEAQ (reference sequence). CDR3 amino acids: CASSLKKVGSSEAFF. In DNA, the CDR3 is TGTGCCAGCAGCTTAAAGAAAGTGGGCAGCTCCGAAGCTTTCTTT.

V usage is TRBV5-6 and J usage is TRBJ2-1, with D maybe TRBD2 (5 bases). Germline values: CDR1 SGHDT, CDR2 YYEEEE. Trimming removed 7 bases from V and 5 bases from J, with 13 bases in between. The CDR3 spans 13 residues. The CDR3 loop is CASSPGEDNEQFF. In DNA, the CDR3 is TGTGCCAGCTCTCCCGGGGAAGACAATGAGCAGTTCTTC.

This chain joins TRBV5-8 and TRBJ2-1; perhaps TRBD2 as D (6 bases). The CDR3 is 15 residues long. Germline V gene sequence: CDR1 SGHTS, CDR2 YDEGEE. Trimming shortened V by 0 bases and J by 7 bases, and 14 bases separated the two germline ends. CDR3 region: CASSLEAARGNEQFF. CDR3 sequence (DNA): TGTGCCAGCAGCTTGGAGGCAGCCCGGGGGAATGAGCAGTTCTTC.

This clone was observed a handful of times. DNA of the CDR3: TGTGCCAGCAGCTTAGGGAGGGCGACTAGGGTGAACACCGGGGAGCTGTTTTTT. Encoded protein: CASSLGRATRVNTGELFF. The chain links TRBV7-8 to TRBJ2-2; D possibly corresponds to TRBD2 (6 bases). The CDR3 sequence is 18 residues long. V lost 1 base and J 1 base, leaving 16 bases between the germline ends. Germline V lookup: CDR1 SGHVS, CDR2 FQNEAQ.

In this sample, this clone turned up a few times. V gene TRBV30 combines with J gene TRBJ1-5, with D tentatively TRBD1 (6 bases). Trimming removed 4 bases at V and 1 base at J, with 11 bases between. Per germline, CDR1 GTSNPN and CDR2 SVGIG (reference sequence). The length of the CDR3 is 14 residues. The CDR3 DNA follows: TGTGCCTGGACTGAAGGACAGAGCAATCAGCCCCAGCATTTT. As protein: CAWTEGQSNQPQHF.

This clone was counted only a few times. The chain has TRBV9 and TRBJ1-5, with TRBD1 matching 10 bases. Germline loops: CDR1 SGDLS, CDR2 YYNGEE. The CDR3 is 17 residues long. J was trimmed by 8 bases and V by 0 bases; bases with no gene match: 11. This chain's CDR3 is CASSVGGSGTGVEPQHF. CDR3 nucleotides: TGTGCCAGCAGCGTAGGTGGTTCCGGGACAGGGGTCGAGCCCCAGCATTTT.

The chain couples TRBV27 to TRBJ1-5, with D tentatively TRBD1 (5 bases). Germline V gene data show CDR1 as MNHEY and CDR2 as SMNVEV (reference sequence). V dropped 3 bases and J dropped 6 bases, with 9 bases sitting between them. The CDR3 is made up of 13 amino acids. CDR3 in amino acids: CASSLGRAQPQHF. The CDR3 DNA reads as TGTGCCAGCAGTTTGGGCAGGGCTCAGCCCCAGCATTTT.

This clone showed up just once. The chain recombines TRBV28 with TRBJ1-2; 9 bases match TRBD1. Germline lookup yields CDR1 MDHEN and CDR2 SYDVKM. Trimming took 2 bases from V and 7 from J; bases not matched to a gene: 2. This CDR3 is built from 13 residues. DNA of the CDR3: TGTGCCAGCAGTTTAGGACAGGGGCTTGGCTACACCTTC. Translating it yields CASSLGQGLGYTF.

This clone has only a few counts. The chain carries TRBV19 and TRBJ2-7, with TRBD1 matching 12 bases. Per germline, CDR1 LNHDA and CDR2 SQIVND (reference sequence). After removal of 7 bases from V and 3 bases from J, the junction contained 7 bases not matched to a gene. This CDR3 contains 15 residues. This CDR3 reads CASMPGQGAGYEQYF. DNA of the CDR3: TGTGCCAGTATGCCGGGACAGGGGGCGGGCTACGAGCAGTACTTC. The full variable domain, rest sourced from reference TRBV19 and TRBJ2-7, is DGGITQSPKYLFRKEGQNVTLSCEQNLNHDAMYWYRQDPGQGLRLIYYSQIVNDFQKGDIAEGYSVSREKKESFPLTVTSAQKNPTAFYLCASMPGQGAGYEQYFGPGTRLTVT.

V gene TRBV5-5 combines with J gene TRBJ2-3, with 9 bases identical to TRBD2. CDR1 and CDR2 (germline): SGHKS, YYEKEE (reference sequence). The CDR3 length is 16 residues. V dropped 5 bases and J dropped 2; count of bases not matched to a gene: 9. The DNA of the CDR3 is TGTGCCAGCAGTCCGCGACTAGCGGCTCTCACAGATACGCAGTATTTT. This encodes CASSPRLAALTDTQYF.

This chain joins TRBV7-3 and TRBJ1-5; D not certain. CDR1 SGHTA and CDR2 FQGTGA come from the germline V gene. V was shortened by 2 bases and J by 4 bases, with 6 bases between the two germline ends. The CDR3 loop spans 13 amino acids. The CDR3 reads CASSLGQNQPQHF. The CDR3 DNA reads as TGTGCCAGCAGCTTAGGCCAGAATCAGCCCCAGCATTTT. The full variable domain, with the rest looked up from reference TRBV7-3 and TRBJ1-5, is GAGVSQTPSNKVTEKGKYVELRCDPISGHTALYWYRQSLGQGPEFLIYFQGTGAADDSGLPNDRFFAVRPEGSVSTLKIQRTERGDSAVYLCASSLGQNQPQHFGDGTRLSIL.

This clone was seen just once. V gene TRBV6-1 combines with J gene TRBJ2-2; D possibly corresponds to TRBD1 (5 bases). The CDR3 is made up of 17 amino acids. CDR1 and CDR2 from the germline V gene are MNHNS and SASEGT. Trimming pared 2 bases from V and 2 bases from J, leaving 15 bases between. In DNA, the CDR3 is TGTGCCAGCAGTGAATTGGTAGGGGCCGACAACACCGGGGAGCTGTTTTTT. It yields the protein CASSELVGADNTGELFF.

The V call is TRBV4-2, the J call TRBJ2-3; TRBD2 aligns across 9 bases. Trimming removed 4 bases from V and 6 bases from J; junction bases left unmatched: 8. CDR1 and CDR2 (germline): LGHNA, YNFKEQ. The CDR3 extends over 15 amino acids. CDR3 coding DNA: TGTGCCAGCAGCCCTCTAGCGGGGTCCGGGGATACGCAGTATTTT. This gives the protein CASSPLAGSGDTQYF.

The chain couples TRBV5-1 to TRBJ2-2; tentative D call: TRBD2 (6 bases). The germline V gene has CDR1 SGHRS and CDR2 YFSETQ. V was trimmed by 1 base and J by 4 bases, leaving 8 bases between them. This CDR3 has 14 amino acids. The CDR3, as DNA: TGCGCCAGCAGCTTGCCGGGAGTCACCGGGGAGCTGTTTTTT. Residues: CASSLPGVTGELFF.